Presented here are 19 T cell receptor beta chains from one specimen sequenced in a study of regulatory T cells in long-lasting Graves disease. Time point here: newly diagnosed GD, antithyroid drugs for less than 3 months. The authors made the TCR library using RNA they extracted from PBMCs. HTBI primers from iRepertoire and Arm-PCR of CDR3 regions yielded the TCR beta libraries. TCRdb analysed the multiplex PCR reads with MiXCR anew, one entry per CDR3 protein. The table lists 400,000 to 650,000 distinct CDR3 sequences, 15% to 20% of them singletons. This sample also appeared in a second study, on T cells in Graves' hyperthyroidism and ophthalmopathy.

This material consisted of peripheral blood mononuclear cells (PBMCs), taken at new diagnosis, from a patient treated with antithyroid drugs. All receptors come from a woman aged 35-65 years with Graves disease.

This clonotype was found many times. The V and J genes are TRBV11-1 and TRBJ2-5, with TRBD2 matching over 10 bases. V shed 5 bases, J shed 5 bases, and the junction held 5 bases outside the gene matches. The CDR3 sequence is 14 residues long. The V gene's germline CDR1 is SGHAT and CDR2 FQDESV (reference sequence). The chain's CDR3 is CASSASGGVETQYF. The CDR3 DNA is TGTGCCAGCAGCGCTAGCGGGGGCGTGGAGACCCAGTACTTC.

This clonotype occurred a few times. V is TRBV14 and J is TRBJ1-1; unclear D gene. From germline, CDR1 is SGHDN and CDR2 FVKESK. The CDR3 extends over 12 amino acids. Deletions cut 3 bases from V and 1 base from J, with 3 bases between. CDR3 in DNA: TGTGCCAGCAGCCACACGAACACTGAAGCTTTCTTT. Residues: CASSHTNTEAFF.

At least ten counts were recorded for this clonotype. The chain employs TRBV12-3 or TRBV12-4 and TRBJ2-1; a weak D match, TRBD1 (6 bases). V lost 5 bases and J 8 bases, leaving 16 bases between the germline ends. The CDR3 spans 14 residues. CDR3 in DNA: TGTGCCAGCAGTGACCGGGAACAGGGACATGAGCAGTTCTTC. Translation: CASSDREQGHEQFF.

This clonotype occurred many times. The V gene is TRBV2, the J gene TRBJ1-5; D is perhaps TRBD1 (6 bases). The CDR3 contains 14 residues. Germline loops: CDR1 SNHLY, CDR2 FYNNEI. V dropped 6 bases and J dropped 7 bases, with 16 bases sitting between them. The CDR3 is CASRKYRESQPQHF. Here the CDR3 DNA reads TGTGCCAGCAGAAAATACAGGGAGTCGCAGCCCCAGCATTTT.

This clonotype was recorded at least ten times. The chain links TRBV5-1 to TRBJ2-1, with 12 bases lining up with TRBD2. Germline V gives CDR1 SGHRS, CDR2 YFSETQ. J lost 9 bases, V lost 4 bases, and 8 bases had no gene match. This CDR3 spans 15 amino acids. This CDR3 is CASSTASGGAIEQFF. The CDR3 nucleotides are TGCGCCAGCAGCACCGCTAGCGGGGGGGCGATTGAGCAGTTCTTC.

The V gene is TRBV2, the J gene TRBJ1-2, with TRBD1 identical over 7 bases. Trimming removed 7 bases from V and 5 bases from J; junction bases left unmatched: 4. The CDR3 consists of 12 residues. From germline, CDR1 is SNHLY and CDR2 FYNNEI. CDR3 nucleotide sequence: TGTGCCAGCAAAAGGGGGCGGTATGGCTACACCTTC. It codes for CASKRGRYGYTF.

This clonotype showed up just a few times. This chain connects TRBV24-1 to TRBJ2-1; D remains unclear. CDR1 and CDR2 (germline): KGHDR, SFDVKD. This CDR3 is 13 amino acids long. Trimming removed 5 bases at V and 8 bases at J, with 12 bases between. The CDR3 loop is CATSGPRTYEQFF. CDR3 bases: TGTGCCACCAGTGGCCCGCGGACGTATGAGCAGTTCTTC.

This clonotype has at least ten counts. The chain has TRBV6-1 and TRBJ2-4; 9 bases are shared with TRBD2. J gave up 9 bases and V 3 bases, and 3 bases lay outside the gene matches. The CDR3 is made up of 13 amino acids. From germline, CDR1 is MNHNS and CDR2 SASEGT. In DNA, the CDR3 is TGTGCCAGCAGTGAGGGACTAGCCCCCATTCAGTACTTC. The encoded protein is CASSEGLAPIQYF.

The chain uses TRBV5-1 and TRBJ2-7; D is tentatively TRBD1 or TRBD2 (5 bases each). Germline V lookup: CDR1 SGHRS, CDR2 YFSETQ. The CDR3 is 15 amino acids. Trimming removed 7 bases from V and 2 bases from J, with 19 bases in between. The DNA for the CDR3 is TGCGCCAGCCGGGGACGCTCAGAGGTCCCCTACGAGCAGTACTTC. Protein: CASRGRSEVPYEQYF.

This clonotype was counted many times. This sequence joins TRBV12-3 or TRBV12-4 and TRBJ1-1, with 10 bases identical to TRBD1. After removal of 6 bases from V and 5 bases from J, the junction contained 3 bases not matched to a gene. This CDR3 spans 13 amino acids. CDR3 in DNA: TGTGCCAGCAGCCCGGGACAGGGGACTGAAGCTTTCTTT. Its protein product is CASSPGQGTEAFF.

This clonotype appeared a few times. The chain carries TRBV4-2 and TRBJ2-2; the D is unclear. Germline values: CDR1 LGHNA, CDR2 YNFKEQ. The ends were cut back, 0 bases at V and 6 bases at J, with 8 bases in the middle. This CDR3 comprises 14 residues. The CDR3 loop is CASSQDVAPGELFF. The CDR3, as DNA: TGTGCCAGCAGCCAAGACGTAGCTCCCGGGGAGCTGTTTTTT.

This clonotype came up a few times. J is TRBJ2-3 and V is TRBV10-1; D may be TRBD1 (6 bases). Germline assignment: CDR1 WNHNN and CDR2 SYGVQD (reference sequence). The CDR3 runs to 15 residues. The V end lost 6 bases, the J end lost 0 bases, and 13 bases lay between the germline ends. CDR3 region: CASRKGDISTDTQYF. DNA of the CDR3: TGCGCCAGCAGAAAGGGGGACATTAGCACAGATACGCAGTATTTT.

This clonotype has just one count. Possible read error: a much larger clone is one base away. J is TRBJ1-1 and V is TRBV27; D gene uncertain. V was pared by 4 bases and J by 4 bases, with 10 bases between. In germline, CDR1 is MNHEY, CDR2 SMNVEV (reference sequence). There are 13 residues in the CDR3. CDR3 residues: CASSSKYFTEAFF. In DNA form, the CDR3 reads TGTGCCAGCAGTTCTAAATATTTCACTGAAGCTTTCTTT.

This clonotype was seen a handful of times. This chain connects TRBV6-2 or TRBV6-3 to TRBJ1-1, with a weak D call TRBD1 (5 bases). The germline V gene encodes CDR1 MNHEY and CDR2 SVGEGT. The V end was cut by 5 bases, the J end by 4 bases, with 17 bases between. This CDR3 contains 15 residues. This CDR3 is CASSPRGGGSTEAFF. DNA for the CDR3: TGTGCCAGCAGTCCCCGGGGGGGAGGCAGCACTGAAGCTTTCTTT.

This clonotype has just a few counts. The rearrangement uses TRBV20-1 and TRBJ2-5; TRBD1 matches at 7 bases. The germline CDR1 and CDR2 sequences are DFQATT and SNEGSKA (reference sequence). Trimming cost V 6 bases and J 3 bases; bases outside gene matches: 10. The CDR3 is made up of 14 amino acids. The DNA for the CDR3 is TGCAGTGCGAAAATCCCGGGACAGAAAGAGACCCAGTACTTC. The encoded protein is CSAKIPGQKETQYF.

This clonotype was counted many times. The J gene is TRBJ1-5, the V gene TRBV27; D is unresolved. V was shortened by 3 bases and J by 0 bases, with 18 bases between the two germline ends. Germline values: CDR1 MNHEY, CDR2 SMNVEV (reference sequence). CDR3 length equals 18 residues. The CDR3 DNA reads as TGTGCCAGCAGTTTCCGGGCAGCCGGGTATTATAGCAATCAGCCCCAGCATTTT. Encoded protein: CASSFRAAGYYSNQPQHF.

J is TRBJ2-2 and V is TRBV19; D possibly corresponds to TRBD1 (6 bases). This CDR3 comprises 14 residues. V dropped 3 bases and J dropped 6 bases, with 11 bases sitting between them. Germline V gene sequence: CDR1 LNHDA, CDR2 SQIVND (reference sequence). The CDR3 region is CASSIFTGSGELFF. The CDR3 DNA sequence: TGTGCCAGTAGTATTTTTACAGGGTCCGGGGAGCTGTTTTTT.

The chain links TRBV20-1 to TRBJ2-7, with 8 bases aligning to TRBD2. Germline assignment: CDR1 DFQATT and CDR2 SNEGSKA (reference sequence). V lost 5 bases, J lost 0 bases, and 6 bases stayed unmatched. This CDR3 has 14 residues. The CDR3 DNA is TGCAGTGCTCTTAGCGGGGAGAGCTCCTACGAGCAGTACTTC. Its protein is CSALSGESSYEQYF.

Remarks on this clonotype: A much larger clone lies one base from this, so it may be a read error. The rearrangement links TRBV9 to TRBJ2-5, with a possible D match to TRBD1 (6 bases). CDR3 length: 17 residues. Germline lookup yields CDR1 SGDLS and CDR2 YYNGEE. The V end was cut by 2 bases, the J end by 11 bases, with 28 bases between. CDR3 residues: CASSVGTRGSASNEQYF. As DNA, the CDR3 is TGTGCCAGCAGCGTTGGGACACGGGGTTCCGCATCCAATGAGCAGTACTTC.